This T cell receptor beta chain was retrieved from a study of Graves' ophthalmopathy and Graves' hyperthyroidism. The study, taken as a whole, reports: A model of 13 signatures distinguished ophthalmopathy from stable hyperthyroidism at around 91% sensitivity and about 80% specificity.

The sequenced template was RNA, covering the TCR beta CDR3 region. Following a first-round RT-PCR that used HTBI primers, a second-round multiplex PCR was carried out. MiXCR, applied by TCRdb to the multiplex PCR reads, yields one record per CDR3 protein. The sample records about 640,000 distinct CDR3 sequences, about 41% being singletons. The CDR3 has 14 amino acids. V lost 10 bases to trimming and J lost 6 bases, with 18 bases between them. The germline V gene encodes CDR1 ENHRY and CDR2 SYGVKD. To note about this clonotype: Its specificity is unknown.

CAS ≥3, NOSPECS ≥4, moderate-to-severe activity and duration under 3 months marked donors with ophthalmopathy. Enrollment excluded any patients with other autoimmune diseases, uncontrolled infections, pregnancy or lactation. The rearrangement uses TRBV10-3 and TRBJ2-2, with D perhaps TRBD1 or TRBD2 (7 bases each). The source material was peripheral blood. This receptor was taken from an adult man with Graves' ophthalmopathy. In DNA form, the CDR3 reads TGTGCCAGCAGCGGGACAGATTATCCCGGGGAGCTGTTTTTT. Translation: CASSGTDYPGELFF.